One and the same sample provided the 14 T cell receptor beta chains below, sequenced in a study of blood T cell repertoires in COVID-19 (TCRdb year 2020). Library preparation employed the immunoSEQ multiplex PCR assay. Here the immuneACCESS table is served through TCRdb, limited to in-frame sequences with V and J called. Missing clones are a known gap in these copies; in checked studies unresolved V genes cover under half, and the rest lacks a known reason. The sample table shows 35,000 to 45,000 clones, and more than 80% are seen once. The biggest ten clones account for roughly 40% of the sample. Source material: peripheral blood. Source of these receptors: a human donor in a cohort sampled during active or convalescent COVID-19. The donor label of this sample is uncertain.

This rearrangement joins TRBV5-1 to TRBJ2-3; D may be TRBD1 (6 bases). V lost 2 bases and J 4 bases, leaving 14 bases between the germline ends. Germline V gene lookup returns CDR1 SGHRS and CDR2 YFSETQ. This CDR3 has 15 amino acids. CDR3 in amino acids: CASSFRTAEPDTQYF. Written as DNA, the CDR3 is TGCGCCAGCAGCTTCCGGACAGCGGAGCCAGATACGCAGTATTTT. The entire variable domain, with the rest obtained from reference TRBV5-1 and TRBJ2-3, is as follows: KAGVTQTPRYLIKTRGQQVTLSCSPISGHRSVSWYQQTPGQGLQFLFEYFSETQRNKGNFPGRFSGRQFSNSRSEMNVSTLELGDSALYLCASSFRTAEPDTQYFGPGTRLTVL.

The chain uses TRBV6-2 or TRBV6-3 and TRBJ1-5, with D possibly being TRBD1 (5 bases). The V end lost 0 bases, the J end lost 7 bases, and 7 bases lay between the germline ends. The CDR3 spans 13 residues. The germline CDR1 and CDR2 sequences are MNHEY and SVGEGT. CDR3 bases: TGTGCCAGCAGTTACTCAGGGGTCCAGCCCCAGCATTTT. Translation: CASSYSGVQPQHF.

The chain joins TRBV19 to TRBJ2-1; 10 bases are a match to TRBD2. The CDR3 is 16 amino acids. Germline values: CDR1 LNHDA, CDR2 SQIVND (reference sequence). J was trimmed by 0 bases and V by 7 bases; bases with no gene match: 6. CDR3 sequence reads: CASTRIAGGSYNEQFF. In nucleotides, the CDR3 is TGTGCCAGTACCCGAATAGCGGGAGGCTCCTACAATGAGCAGTTCTTC.

V and J are TRBV7-2 and TRBJ2-2; the match to TRBD2 covers 7 bases. CDR3 length: 16 amino acids. CDR1 SGHTA and CDR2 FQGNSA come from the germline V gene. V was pared by 4 bases and J by 6 bases, with 11 bases of the junction left unmatched. The CDR3: CASSSRALGGAGELFF. The CDR3 DNA sequence: TGTGCCAGCAGCTCCCGTGCGCTGGGGGGGGCCGGGGAGCTGTTTTTT.

This clone has at least ten counts. This chain links TRBV2 with TRBJ1-2; 7 bases are a match to TRBD1. The trim removed 10 bases at V and 0 bases at J, leaving 8 bases unmatched. CDR3 length: 14 residues. Germline V lookup: CDR1 SNHLY, CDR2 FYNNEI. CDR3 sequence: CANPPGGSNYGYTF. DNA of the CDR3: TGTGCCAACCCCCCAGGGGGTTCTAACTATGGCTACACCTTC.

The V gene is TRBV4-2, the J gene TRBJ2-5; 8 bases align to TRBD2. This CDR3 region has 17 residues. The junction had 11 bases not matched to a gene; V was cut back by 0 bases and J by 5 bases. Germline V lookup: CDR1 LGHNA, CDR2 YNFKEQ. CDR3 residues: CASSQETSGSWGETQYF. The CDR3 nucleotides read TGTGCCAGCAGCCAAGAGACCAGCGGGAGCTGGGGGGAGACCCAGTACTTC.

V and J are TRBV21-1 and TRBJ1-2. TRBV21-1 is noted as a pseudogene. The CDR3 runs to 9 residues. DNA of the CDR3: TGTGCCAGCCTAGGAGGCTACACCTTC. The encoded protein is CASLGGYTF.

This clone has just one count. The chain joins TRBV19 to TRBJ2-7; maybe TRBD2 (6 bases). CDR3 length: 14 residues. Germline V gene lookup returns CDR1 LNHDA and CDR2 SQIVND (reference sequence). V dropped 1 base and J dropped 7 bases, with 14 bases sitting between them. CDR3 nucleotide sequence: TGTGCCAGTAGTATAGTTAGCGGTGCTAAGGAGCAGTACTTC. It encodes CASSIVSGAKEQYF.

The rearrangement joins TRBV6-1 to TRBJ1-1; a possible D gene is TRBD1 (6 bases). CDR3 length equals 14 residues. V lost 6 bases and J 0 bases, leaving 11 bases between the germline ends. From germline, CDR1 is MNHNS and CDR2 SASEGT. CDR3 protein: CASRVGHVNTEAFF. The DNA of the CDR3 is TGTGCCAGCAGGGTGGGACACGTGAACACTGAAGCTTTCTTT.

The chain couples TRBV5-1 to TRBJ1-2; the D gene is possibly TRBD1 (6 bases). V was shortened by 6 bases and J by 0 bases, with 18 bases between the two germline ends. Per the germline V gene, CDR1 is SGHRS and CDR2 is YFSETQ. The CDR3 has 16 amino acids. The CDR3: CASTKGDEDPNYGYTF. The CDR3, as DNA: TGCGCCAGCACCAAGGGGGACGAGGACCCTAACTATGGCTACACCTTC.

This clone appeared a few times. The chain has TRBV18 and TRBJ2-5; 11 bases fit TRBD1. V trimming: 4 bases; J trimming: 0 bases; junction bases outside the gene matches: 4. This CDR3 region has 16 residues. CDR1 is KGHSH and CDR2 is LQKENI in the germline V gene. In DNA form, the CDR3 reads TGTGCCAGCTCACAGGGACAGGGGGGCCACCAAGAGACCCAGTACTTC. Amino acids: CASSQGQGGHQETQYF. The complete variable domain, with remaining parts taken from reference TRBV18 and TRBJ2-5, reads NAGVMQNPRHLVRRRGQEARLRCSPMKGHSHVYWYRQLPEEGLKFMVYLQKENIIDESGMPKERFSAEFPKEGPSILRIQQVVRGDSAAYFCASSQGQGGHQETQYFGPGTRLLVL.

The chain has TRBV7-9 and TRBJ2-6, with D unresolved. V gave up 5 bases and J gave up 0 bases, with 11 bases separating them. Germline V lookup: CDR1 SEHNR, CDR2 FQNEAQ (reference sequence). This CDR3 comprises 16 residues. The DNA for the CDR3 is TGTGCCAGCAGCCGAATTCAGTACTCTGGGGCCAACGTCCTGACTTTC. Protein product: CASSRIQYSGANVLTF. Using reference TRBV7-9 and TRBJ2-6 for the parts outside the CDR3, the full variable domain is DTGVSQNPRHKITKRGQNVTFRCDPISEHNRLYWYRQTLGQGPEFLTYFQNEAQLEKSRLLSDRFSAERPKGSFSTLEIQRTEQGDSAMYLCASSRIQYSGANVLTFGAGSRLTVL.

The sample holds one count of this clone. V gene TRBV21-1 combines with J gene TRBJ1-2; the table's D gene call, TRBD1, was not cross checked with the DNA. TRBV21-1 is a recognized pseudogene. The CDR3 has 14 amino acids. CDR3 DNA sequence: TGTGCCAGCAGCACTTTGACAGATAACTATGGCTACACCTTC. Protein product: CASSTLTDNYGYTF.

This sequence joins TRBV29-1 and TRBJ2-7, with 11 bases aligning to TRBD2. In germline, CDR1 is SQVTM, CDR2 ANQGSEA. This CDR3 has 13 amino acids. J lost 2 bases, V lost 6 bases, and 3 bases had no gene match. The CDR3 sequence: CSVGTSGTYEQYF. The CDR3 bases are TGCAGCGTCGGGACTAGCGGAACCTACGAGCAGTACTTC.